This T cell receptor beta chain is drawn from a study of beta chain features in type 1 diabetes. Study-wide points: A moderate, significant TCRB CDR3 shortening appeared in type 1 diabetes across four CD4+ subsets. Whether HLA type affects TCRB rearrangement stayed undetermined in the present work. Fewer junction insertions and more nucleotide deletions appeared in type 1 diabetes patients. A possible short-template PCR bias applies equally to patients and controls.

Of the isolated RNA, all was reverse transcribed, and so the sequenced material was expressed TCRB transcripts. Generated by immunoSEQ multiplex PCR, the TCRdb table keeps only in-frame clones and is missing some. The sample yields 200,000 to 250,000 clones, approximately 15% seen once. Sorting with CD45RO/CCR7/CD25/CD127/CD95/CD27 yielded naive, central memory, regulatory and stem-like memory CD4+ cells. V gave up 6 bases and J gave up 1 base, with 12 bases separating them. This CDR3 is 14 amino acids long. Germline loops: CDR1 SEHNR, CDR2 FQNEAQ (reference sequence). Remarks on this clone: Its target is not known.

This receptor was taken from a man younger than 45 with type 1 diabetes. The rearrangement uses TRBV7-9 and TRBJ1-1; the D gene is possibly TRBD1 (5 bases). Specimen: naive CD4+ T cells from blood. The CDR3 loop reads CASRGGDRNTEAFF. CDR3 coding DNA: TGTGCCAGCAGGGGGGGGGACCGGAACACTGAAGCTTTCTTT. Filled out from reference TRBV7-9 and TRBJ1-1, the complete variable domain reads DTGVSQNPRHKITKRGQNVTFRCDPISEHNRLYWYRQTLGQGPEFLTYFQNEAQLEKSRLLSDRFSAERPKGSFSTLEIQRTEQGDSAMYLCASRGGDRNTEAFFGQGTRLTVV.